Below are 29 T cell receptor beta chains sequenced from a single sample in a study of beta chain features in type 1 diabetes. The study reverse transcribed the entire isolated RNA, so it sequenced expressed TCRB transcripts. The protocol was immunoSEQ multiplex PCR, while the TCRdb copy is restricted to in-frame clones and leaves out a portion. The data hold fewer than 400,000 clones, with less than 9.5% observed a single time. Sequencing used central memory CD4+ T cells from blood. Receptors originate from a woman aged 18-35 years in good health.

This clone was found a few times. The chain combines TRBV19 with TRBJ2-1; D not resolved. V lost 8 bases and J lost 0, with 14 bases in between. The length of the CDR3 is 15 residues. Per germline, CDR1 LNHDA and CDR2 SQIVND (reference sequence). The CDR3 DNA reads TGTGCCAGTGGCCATGGGGTACTCTCCTACAATGAGCAGTTCTTC. Protein: CASGHGVLSYNEQFF.

The table lists this clone with a few counts. CDR3 sequence (DNA): TGCAGCGTCGGCCAAAAGACAGGGACTGTGACTGGCTACACCTTC. Translated: CSVGQKTGTVTGYTF. The chain recombines TRBV29-1 with TRBJ1-2; 7 nucleotides align to TRBD1. This CDR3 region has 15 residues. Germline V gene sequence: CDR1 SQVTM, CDR2 ANQGSEA. J gave up 7 bases and V 6 bases, and 17 bases lay outside the gene matches.

There are a few counts of this clone. This chain connects TRBV7-2 to TRBJ2-7, with 11 bases that match TRBD1. Per the germline V gene, CDR1 is SGHTA and CDR2 is FQGNSA. The junction had 12 bases not matched to a gene; V was cut back by 5 bases and J by 6 bases. This CDR3 contains 16 residues. CDR3 sequence reads: CASSPGQGAHPGEQYF. The DNA for the CDR3 is TGTGCCAGCAGCCCCGGACAGGGGGCGCATCCGGGCGAGCAGTACTTC.

In its sample, this clone was seen a few times. This sequence joins TRBV28 and TRBJ1-5, with a tentative D call TRBD1 (5 bases). Trimming took 6 bases from V and 2 from J, leaving 17 bases between them. CDR1 and CDR2 (germline): MDHEN, SYDVKM. The CDR3 is 16 residues long. The CDR3 sequence is CASSSGHPGGNQPQHF. The CDR3 DNA follows: TGTGCCAGCAGCTCCGGACACCCCGGAGGCAATCAGCCCCAGCATTTT.

This chain links TRBV6-6 with TRBJ2-7; TRBD2 agrees at 7 bases. Per the germline V gene, CDR1 is MNHNY and CDR2 is SVGAGI (reference sequence). The V gene end was trimmed by 2 bases and the J gene end by 4 bases; junction bases not matched to a gene: 8. This CDR3 has 15 residues. CDR3 nucleotides: TGTGCCAGCAGTTACGGTGGGGAGGGCAGATACGAGCAGTACTTC. Protein: CASSYGGEGRYEQYF.

There are a few counts of this clone. This chain uses TRBV5-6 with TRBJ2-6, with 7 bases identical to TRBD1. The CDR3 length is 16 residues. Trimming removed 2 bases from V and 3 bases from J; junction bases left unmatched: 5. Germline V gene data show CDR1 as SGHDT and CDR2 as YYEEEE. The CDR3 is CASSLQGIYGANVLTF. CDR3 DNA: TGTGCCAGCAGCTTACAGGGGATCTATGGGGCCAACGTCCTGACTTTC.

This clone was recorded at least ten times. CDR3 DNA sequence: TGTGCCAGCAGCTTAGAGGGACTAGCGGGCAATGAGCAGTTCTTC. Translation gives CASSLEGLAGNEQFF. The chain uses TRBV7-6 and TRBJ2-1; 12 bases fit TRBD2. CDR3 length: 15 amino acids. In germline, CDR1 is SGHVS, CDR2 FNYEAQ. J was trimmed by 6 bases and V by 1 base; bases with no gene match: 1.

As for this clone: Additional DNA sequences in this sample encode the identical CDR3. The V call is TRBV7-2, the J call TRBJ1-4, with 8 nucleotides matching TRBD1. The germline V gene has CDR1 SGHTA and CDR2 FQGNSA. Trimming at V came to 1 base and at J to 6 bases, leaving 4 bases not matched to a gene. The CDR3 spans 15 residues. The CDR3: CASSLVQGADEKLFF. CDR3 in DNA: TGTGCCAGCAGCTTAGTGCAGGGGGCGGATGAAAAACTGTTTTTT.

This chain joins TRBV6-1 and TRBJ1-2; no reliable D call. Germline CDR1 and CDR2: MNHNS and SASEGT. The CDR3 loop spans 12 amino acids. The V and J ends lost 4 bases and 3 bases respectively, with 6 bases between them. CDR3 loop: CASSVSDYGYTF. The CDR3 bases are TGTGCCAGCAGTGTATCGGACTATGGCTACACCTTC.

This rearrangement joins TRBV7-6 to TRBJ1-2, with 7 bases that match TRBD1. V was pared by 5 bases and J by 6 bases, with 6 bases of the junction left unmatched. The CDR3 runs to 13 residues. Germline assignment: CDR1 SGHVS and CDR2 FNYEAQ. The CDR3 DNA reads as TGTGCCAGCAGCAATCAGGGGGACAATGGCTACACCTTC. As protein: CASSNQGDNGYTF.

The CDR3 bases are TGTGCCAGCAGCCGAGGGGCGGGGGACGAGCAGTACTTC. This codes for CASSRGAGDEQYF. This chain connects TRBV13 to TRBJ2-7, with 7 bases that match TRBD2. The germline V gene encodes CDR1 PRHDT and CDR2 FYEKMQ (reference sequence). The CDR3 sequence is 13 residues long. V shed 5 bases and J 5 bases; nucleotides not matched to a gene: 6.

The chain carries TRBV7-2 and TRBJ2-5; 9 bases align to TRBD2. Germline V gene sequence: CDR1 SGHTA, CDR2 FQGNSA. V lost 2 bases, J lost 7 bases, and 5 bases stayed unmatched. This CDR3 comprises 14 residues. The CDR3 sequence is CASSLRREGVTQYF. CDR3 nucleotides: TGTGCCAGCAGCTTACGGCGGGAGGGGGTGACCCAGTACTTC.

The genes are TRBV9 and TRBJ2-7, with TRBD1 matching over 8 bases. CDR3 length equals 15 residues. Germline trimming cut 0 bases from V and 1 base from J; bases unmatched to any gene: 3. CDR1 is SGDLS, CDR2 YYNGEE, per germline. CDR3 sequence: CASSVEGQGSYEQYF. The CDR3, as DNA: TGTGCCAGCAGCGTAGAAGGACAGGGTTCCTACGAGCAGTACTTC.

The V gene is TRBV28, the J gene TRBJ1-4; weak D call: TRBD1 (5 bases). This CDR3 comprises 15 residues. Germline CDR1 is MDHEN and CDR2 is SYDVKM. The germline V and J ends were trimmed by 5 bases and 4 bases, with 14 bases remaining between them. The CDR3 here is CASSAGGRYNEKLFF. CDR3 nucleotides: TGTGCCAGCAGTGCCGGGGGACGGTATAATGAAAAACTGTTTTTT. Full variable domain (outside the CDR3, taken from reference TRBV28 and TRBJ1-4): DVKVTQSSRYLVKRTGEKVFLECVQDMDHENMFWYRQDPGLGLRLIYFSYDVKMKEKGDIPEGYSVSREKKERFSLILESASTNQTSMYLCASSAGGRYNEKLFFGSGTQLSVL.

This clone has a handful of counts. J is TRBJ2-7 and V is TRBV4-2; D possibly corresponds to TRBD1 (6 bases). Trimming left V 3 bases short and J 3 bases short, with 9 bases between. Germline assignment: CDR1 LGHNA and CDR2 YNFKEQ. CDR3 length equals 13 residues. CDR3 sequence reads: CASSHQGYYEQYF. CDR3 coding DNA: TGTGCCAGCAGCCATCAGGGGTACTACGAGCAGTACTTC.

This clone was counted a few times. The CDR3, as DNA: TGTGCCATCAAACCGGCGGGAGGGAGCACAGATACGCAGTATTTT. It is translated as CAIKPAGGSTDTQYF. This rearrangement joins TRBV10-3 to TRBJ2-3; 9 bases are a match to TRBD2. The CDR3 is made up of 15 amino acids. Per the germline V gene, CDR1 is ENHRY and CDR2 is SYGVKD. After removal of 7 bases from V and 0 bases from J, the junction contained 5 bases not matched to a gene.

The V gene is TRBV19, the J gene TRBJ1-5; D perhaps matches TRBD1 (5 bases). Germline CDR1 and CDR2: LNHDA and SQIVND (reference sequence). This CDR3 spans 14 amino acids. Deletions cut 2 bases from V and 1 base from J, with 6 bases between. The CDR3 reads CASSIWGSNQPQHF. The CDR3 nucleotides are TGTGCCAGTAGTATATGGGGGAGCAATCAGCCCCAGCATTTT.

This clone was seen only a few times. The chain links TRBV10-3 to TRBJ2-3, with 10 nucleotides matching TRBD2. Germline lookup yields CDR1 ENHRY and CDR2 SYGVKD. The CDR3 consists of 14 residues. Trimming at V came to 10 bases and at J to 5 bases, leaving 9 bases not matched to a gene. CDR3 sequence reads: CASTMRLAGDTQYF. CDR3 nucleotide sequence: TGTGCCAGCACCATGAGACTAGCGGGAGATACGCAGTATTTT.

This clone was seen a handful of times. V is TRBV2 and J is TRBJ2-5, with no clear D. CDR3 length equals 14 residues. Germline CDR1 reads SNHLY; CDR2 reads FYNNEI. V lost 4 bases and J 4 bases, leaving 13 bases between the germline ends. This CDR3 is CASSGLMGGETQYF. As DNA, the CDR3 is TGTGCCAGCAGTGGCCTCATGGGTGGAGAGACCCAGTACTTC.

This clone was picked up a small number of times. V is TRBV27 and J is TRBJ2-6; D is possibly TRBD1 (6 bases). The ends were cut back, 5 bases at V and 0 bases at J, with 23 bases in the middle. The CDR3 has 20 residues. Germline V lookup: CDR1 MNHEY, CDR2 SMNVEV (reference sequence). In nucleotides, the CDR3 is TGTGCCAGCAGTCCCCGGTGGGGGACACAAGAAAGCTCTGGGGCCAACGTCCTGACTTTC. This gives the protein CASSPRWGTQESSGANVLTF.

This clone has just a few counts. This chain uses TRBV2 with TRBJ2-7, with D perhaps being TRBD1 or TRBD2 (6 bases each). Between the trimmed V and J ends, which lost 7 bases and 4 bases, there was a span of 14 bases. The CDR3 runs to 13 residues. Germline values: CDR1 SNHLY, CDR2 FYNNEI. The CDR3 reads CASIAGHKYEQYF. In nucleotides, the CDR3 is TGTGCCAGCATTGCGGGACATAAGTACGAGCAGTACTTC.

This clone occurred a few times. V is TRBV7-2 and J is TRBJ2-3, with D hard to call. The CDR3 runs to 16 residues. The V and J ends lost 4 bases and 3 bases respectively, with 17 bases between them. In germline, CDR1 is SGHTA, CDR2 FQGNSA. The chain's CDR3 is CASSSSYLGKTDTQYF. The CDR3 nucleotides are TGTGCCAGCAGCTCCTCATACCTAGGGAAAACAGATACGCAGTATTTT.

This chain uses TRBV5-1 with TRBJ2-6; no clear D. Trimming stripped 0 bases from V and 4 bases from J, with 11 bases between. The length of the CDR3 is 16 residues. The germline V gene encodes CDR1 SGHRS and CDR2 YFSETQ. The CDR3 region has the DNA TGCGCCAGCAGCTTGGACACCTCCCGGGGGGCCAACGTCCTGACTTTC. This gives the protein CASSLDTSRGANVLTF.

V is TRBV2 and J is TRBJ2-5; 7 bases match TRBD2. The V gene's germline CDR1 is SNHLY and CDR2 FYNNEI. V was pared by 4 bases and J by 4 bases, with 6 bases of the junction left unmatched. CDR3 length: 14 residues. CDR3 bases: TGTGCCAGCAGTGGGGGCGGGAGTCGAGAGACCCAGTACTTC. Translated, it gives CASSGGGSRETQYF.

As to this clone: Other DNA sequences in the same sample also yield this CDR3. The J gene is TRBJ2-6, the V gene TRBV2; 8 bases line up with TRBD1. The CDR3 is 15 amino acids. Germline V gives CDR1 SNHLY, CDR2 FYNNEI. V was clipped by 4 bases and J by 2 bases; unmatched bases: 1. The CDR3, as DNA: TGTGCCAGCAGTGTGACAGGGGCTGGGGCCAACGTCCTGACTTTC. This sequence encodes CASSVTGAGANVLTF.

The chain carries TRBV27 and TRBJ1-2; D gene ambiguous. Germline V gives CDR1 MNHEY, CDR2 SMNVEV (reference sequence). Trimming left V 0 bases short and J 3 bases short, with 11 bases between. The CDR3 is 15 residues long. CDR3 amino acids: CASSLSARDHYGYTF. CDR3 sequence (DNA): TGTGCCAGCAGTTTATCCGCGAGGGATCACTATGGCTACACCTTC.

This clone occurred a few times. The V call is TRBV5-4, the J call TRBJ2-5; D may be TRBD1 or TRBD2 (5 bases each). The V gene lost 4 bases and the J gene lost 1 base, with 11 bases spanning the gap. Germline V lookup: CDR1 SGHNT, CDR2 YYREEE (reference sequence). This CDR3 has 14 residues. The CDR3 spells CASSALGTQETQYF. Here the CDR3 DNA reads TGTGCCAGCAGCGCACTAGGGACCCAAGAGACCCAGTACTTC.

This clone was seen a few times. The V and J genes are TRBV6-6 and TRBJ2-1; the D gene is possibly TRBD2 (6 bases). V shed 6 bases and J shed 3 bases, with 18 bases lying between them. Germline V gene data show CDR1 as MNHNY and CDR2 as SVGAGI (reference sequence). The length of the CDR3 is 16 residues. This CDR3 is CASSSWEREFYNEQFF. The CDR3 nucleotides read TGTGCCAGCAGCTCTTGGGAACGGGAGTTCTACAATGAGCAGTTCTTC.

In this sample, this clone turned up a few times. The rearrangement joins TRBV15 to TRBJ2-3, with D possibly matching TRBD2 (6 bases). The CDR3 covers 15 residues. Germline V gene sequence: CDR1 LNHNV, CDR2 YYDKDF (reference sequence). V lost 0 bases to trimming and J lost 8 bases, with 15 bases between them. The CDR3: CATSRDRGGMGTQYF. Written as DNA, the CDR3 is TGTGCCACCAGCAGAGATCGTGGCGGGATGGGTACGCAGTATTTT.